Listed below are T cell receptor beta chains from one sample, sequenced in a study of cytomegalovirus exposure and HLA in healthy donors. Profiling relied on immunoSEQ multiplex PCR, and the TCRdb table lists in-frame clones only, not all of them. The table shows about 56,000 clones, with roughly 89% occurring only once. Sequences were obtained from PBMCs. Receptor source: a woman younger than 30 in good health and CMV-seronegative. The CDR3 runs from the conserved cysteine through the conserved F or W. The D gene is left open where the match is weak. A clone size is listed for some rows: how often the clone was seen (once, few, many), or a class if it is expanded.

D gene: NA; J gene: TRBJ2-4; V gene: TRBV11-2; clone size: NA; CDR3 protein: CASSLDTTGTSLQYF; CDR3 DNA: TGTGCCAGCAGCTTAGATACAACAGGAACTTCTCTTCAGTACTTC
D gene: NA; J gene: TRBJ2-6; V gene: TRBV27; clone size: NA; CDR3 protein: CASSPLIGRIISGANVLTF; CDR3 DNA: TGTGCCAGCAGCCCCTTAATTGGGCGTATAATCTCTGGGGCCAACGTCCTGACTTTC
D gene: TRBD1; J gene: TRBJ2-4; V gene: TRBV13; clone size: NA; CDR3 protein: CASTRQGASKNIQYF; CDR3 DNA: TGTGCCAGCACCCGACAGGGGGCCTCCAAAAACATTCAGTACTTC
D gene: NA; J gene: TRBJ1-5; V gene: TRBV19; clone size: NA; CDR3 protein: CASSSAGSNQPQHF; CDR3 DNA: TGTGCCAGTAGTAGCGCGGGGAGCAATCAGCCCCAGCATTTT
D gene: TRBD1; J gene: TRBJ1-5; V gene: TRBV30; clone size: once; CDR3 protein: CAWSVQGPQPQHF; CDR3 DNA: TGTGCCTGGAGTGTACAGGGGCCTCAGCCCCAGCATTTT
D gene: NA; J gene: TRBJ1-2; V gene: TRBV21-1; clone size: NA; CDR3 protein: CASSKGEYGYTF; CDR3 DNA: TGTGCCAGCAGCAAAGGCGAATATGGCTACACCTTC
D gene: TRBD1; J gene: TRBJ2-7; V gene: TRBV6-5; clone size: NA; CDR3 protein: CASSPGQGSYEQYF; CDR3 DNA: TGTGCCAGCAGCCCTGGACAGGGATCCTACGAGCAGTACTTC
D gene: TRBD2; J gene: TRBJ2-7; V gene: TRBV9; clone size: NA; CDR3 protein: CASSVGTSGYEQYF; CDR3 DNA: TGTGCCAGCAGCGTAGGGACTAGTGGTTACGAGCAGTACTTC
D gene: TRBD2; J gene: TRBJ2-1; V gene: TRBV7-6; clone size: once; CDR3 protein: CASSFGGDNEQFF; CDR3 DNA: TGTGCCAGCAGCTTTGGGGGGGACAATGAGCAGTTCTTC
D gene: TRBD1; J gene: TRBJ1-2; V gene: TRBV2; clone size: NA; CDR3 protein: CASSRGEGYYGYTF; CDR3 DNA: TGTGCCAGCAGCAGGGGGGAAGGGTACTATGGCTACACCTTC
D gene: NA; J gene: TRBJ1-5; V gene: TRBV4-2; clone size: NA; CDR3 protein: CASSQDGRSNQPQHF; CDR3 DNA: TGTGCCAGCAGCCAAGATGGCCGAAGCAATCAGCCCCAGCATTTT
D gene: NA; J gene: TRBJ2-5; V gene: TRBV30; clone size: NA; CDR3 protein: CAWSRDLQETQYF; CDR3 DNA: TGTGCCTGGAGTAGGGACTTACAAGAGACCCAGTACTTC
D gene: TRBD1; J gene: TRBJ2-7; V gene: TRBV4-1; clone size: NA; CDR3 protein: CASSQDRTGDRYEQYF; CDR3 DNA: TGCGCCAGCAGCCAAGATCGGACAGGGGACCGCTACGAGCAGTACTTC
D gene: NA; J gene: TRBJ2-2; V gene: TRBV18; clone size: NA; CDR3 protein: CASSPPPGNTGELFF; CDR3 DNA: TGTGCCAGCTCACCACCTCCAGGGAATACCGGGGAGCTGTTTTTT
D gene: TRBD2; J gene: TRBJ2-5; V gene: TRBV9; clone size: NA; CDR3 protein: CASSLTSGGAGETQYF; CDR3 DNA: TGTGCCAGCAGCCTGACTAGCGGGGGGGCCGGAGAGACCCAGTACTTC
D gene: NA; J gene: TRBJ2-3; V gene: TRBV4-2; clone size: NA; CDR3 protein: CAVQLGRGYTDTQYF; CDR3 DNA: TGTGCCGTTCAGTTGGGCAGGGGATACACAGATACGCAGTATTTT
D gene: TRBD2; J gene: TRBJ2-1; V gene: TRBV25-1; clone size: NA; CDR3 protein: CASSDTSGGASYNEQFF; CDR3 DNA: TGTGCCAGCAGTGATACTAGCGGGGGGGCCTCCTACAATGAGCAGTTCTTC
D gene: TRBD1; J gene: TRBJ2-1; V gene: TRBV11-2; clone size: NA; CDR3 protein: CASSPTGTEQFF; CDR3 DNA: TGTGCCAGCAGCCCGACAGGGACGGAGCAGTTCTTC
D gene: TRBD1; J gene: TRBJ2-7; V gene: TRBV5-1; clone size: once; CDR3 protein: CASSLTLWGQGDEQYF; CDR3 DNA: TGCGCCAGCAGCTTGACCCTGTGGGGACAGGGAGACGAGCAGTACTTC
D gene: TRBD2; J gene: TRBJ2-5; V gene: TRBV7-6; clone size: NA; CDR3 protein: CASSLPGTSGSVETQYF; CDR3 DNA: TGTGCCAGCAGCTTACCTGGGACTAGCGGGAGTGTTGAGACCCAGTACTTC
D gene: NA; J gene: TRBJ1-1; V gene: TRBV19; clone size: NA; CDR3 protein: CASSIGNTEAFF; CDR3 DNA: TGTGCCAGTAGTATCGGTAACACTGAAGCTTTCTTT
D gene: TRBD1; J gene: TRBJ1-2; V gene: TRBV27; clone size: NA; CDR3 protein: CASSPGWGQGGGYTF; CDR3 DNA: TGTGCCAGCAGTCCCGGATGGGGACAGGGAGGTGGCTACACCTTC
D gene: TRBD1; J gene: TRBJ1-5; V gene: TRBV6-6; clone size: once; CDR3 protein: CASSAVGTANQPQHF; CDR3 DNA: TGTGCCAGCAGTGCAGTCGGGACAGCGAATCAGCCCCAGCATTTT
D gene: NA; J gene: TRBJ2-1; V gene: TRBV5-4; clone size: NA; CDR3 protein: CASTYNRGANEQFF; CDR3 DNA: TGTGCCAGCACCTACAATCGGGGAGCCAATGAGCAGTTCTTC
D gene: TRBD1; J gene: TRBJ1-1; V gene: TRBV6-1; clone size: few; CDR3 protein: CASHTGGTEAFF; CDR3 DNA: TGTGCCAGCCATACAGGGGGCACTGAAGCTTTCTTT
D gene: NA; J gene: TRBJ1-2; V gene: TRBV10-3; clone size: NA; CDR3 protein: CAISQSREANYGYTF; CDR3 DNA: TGTGCCATCAGTCAAAGCCGGGAAGCTAACTATGGCTACACCTTC
D gene: NA; J gene: TRBJ1-5; V gene: TRBV21-1; clone size: once; CDR3 protein: CASSKASGGGALGQPQHF; CDR3 DNA: TGTGCCAGCAGCAAAGCGTCAGGCGGGGGGGCCCTCGGTCAGCCCCAGCATTTT
D gene: NA; J gene: TRBJ2-3; V gene: TRBV4-2; clone size: NA; CDR3 protein: CASSQDEGNTDTQYF; CDR3 DNA: TGTGCCAGCAGCCAAGATGAGGGCAATACAGATACGCAGTATTTT
D gene: NA; J gene: TRBJ2-7; V gene: TRBV18; clone size: NA; CDR3 protein: CASSPPHSGYEQYF; CDR3 DNA: TGTGCCAGCTCACCACCGCATTCGGGCTACGAGCAGTACTTC
D gene: TRBD1; J gene: TRBJ2-2; V gene: TRBV27; clone size: NA; CDR3 protein: CASSLGTGRPGELFF; CDR3 DNA: TGTGCCAGCAGCCTCGGGACAGGGAGGCCCGGGGAGCTGTTTTTT
D gene: TRBD2; J gene: TRBJ2-7; V gene: TRBV19; clone size: NA; CDR3 protein: CASSMTSEGNEQYF; CDR3 DNA: TGTGCCAGTAGTATGACTAGCGAAGGGAACGAGCAGTACTTC
D gene: NA; J gene: TRBJ2-7; V gene: TRBV15; clone size: NA; CDR3 protein: CATSRNHGEAYEQYF; CDR3 DNA: TGTGCCACCAGCAGAAACCACGGGGAGGCCTACGAGCAGTACTTC
D gene: TRBD1; J gene: TRBJ1-5; V gene: TRBV7-9; clone size: NA; CDR3 protein: CASSLGTGGAGSINQPQHF; CDR3 DNA: TGTGCCAGCAGCCTTGGGACAGGGGGCGCCGGGTCAATCAATCAGCCCCAGCATTTT
D gene: NA; J gene: TRBJ2-5; V gene: TRBV2; clone size: NA; CDR3 protein: CASRVQGRETQYF; CDR3 DNA: TGTGCCAGCAGAGTACAGGGTCGAGAGACCCAGTACTTC
D gene: TRBD1; J gene: TRBJ2-7; V gene: TRBV6-6; clone size: once; CDR3 protein: CASRSGQGSSYEQYF; CDR3 DNA: TGTGCCAGCAGAAGTGGACAGGGCAGCTCCTACGAGCAGTACTTC
D gene: TRBD1; J gene: TRBJ2-7; V gene: TRBV28; clone size: NA; CDR3 protein: CASQTGPEQYF; CDR3 DNA: TGTGCCAGCCAGACAGGGCCCGAGCAGTACTTC
D gene: TRBD2; J gene: TRBJ2-1; V gene: TRBV14; clone size: NA; CDR3 protein: CASSHQRGGRGLSYNEQFF; CDR3 DNA: TGTGCCAGCAGCCACCAGCGGGGGGGCCGAGGTCTTTCTTACAATGAGCAGTTCTTC
D gene: TRBD1; J gene: TRBJ2-7; V gene: TRBV14; clone size: NA; CDR3 protein: CASSQDPGTGGWYEQYF; CDR3 DNA: TGTGCCAGCAGCCAAGATCCGGGGACAGGGGGCTGGTACGAGCAGTACTTC
D gene: TRBD1; J gene: TRBJ2-7; V gene: TRBV4-3; clone size: NA; CDR3 protein: CASSPHLTGGYNEQYF; CDR3 DNA: TGCGCCAGCAGCCCTCACCTAACAGGGGGTTACAACGAGCAGTACTTC
D gene: TRBD1; J gene: TRBJ1-2; V gene: TRBV28; clone size: NA; CDR3 protein: CASSLTGTAYGYTF; CDR3 DNA: TGTGCCAGCAGCCTTACCGGGACAGCCTATGGCTACACCTTC
D gene: NA; J gene: TRBJ1-1; V gene: TRBV5-1; clone size: once; CDR3 protein: CASSLSENTEAFF; CDR3 DNA: TGCGCCAGCAGCTTGTCAGAGAACACTGAAGCTTTCTTT
D gene: NA; J gene: TRBJ2-6; V gene: TRBV2; clone size: few; CDR3 protein: CASSVRAGANVLTF; CDR3 DNA: TGTGCCAGCAGTGTCCGTGCTGGGGCCAACGTCCTGACTTTC
D gene: NA; J gene: TRBJ1-4; V gene: TRBV18; clone size: NA; CDR3 protein: CASSPAWTATNEKLFF; CDR3 DNA: TGTGCCAGCTCACCCGCCTGGACTGCAACTAATGAAAAACTGTTTTTT
D gene: NA; J gene: TRBJ1-3; V gene: TRBV5-8; clone size: NA; CDR3 protein: CASSLGQVSGNTIYF; CDR3 DNA: TGTGCCAGCAGCTTGGGACAGGTCTCTGGAAACACCATATATTTT
D gene: NA; J gene: TRBJ2-3; V gene: TRBV7-9; clone size: NA; CDR3 protein: CATPQDTDTQYF; CDR3 DNA: TGTGCCACCCCACAGGACACAGATACGCAGTATTTT
D gene: NA; J gene: TRBJ1-2; V gene: TRBV6-5; clone size: NA; CDR3 protein: CASSYSQGPTGGYTF; CDR3 DNA: TGTGCCAGCAGTTACTCACAGGGCCCCACGGGTGGCTACACCTTC
D gene: TRBD2; J gene: TRBJ2-1; V gene: TRBV9; clone size: NA; CDR3 protein: CASSKGPIAGGHNEQFF; CDR3 DNA: TGTGCCAGCAGCAAAGGGCCTATAGCGGGAGGCCACAATGAGCAGTTCTTC
D gene: NA; J gene: TRBJ2-2; V gene: TRBV11-1; clone size: NA; CDR3 protein: CASSLYGRRVNTGELFF; CDR3 DNA: TGTGCCAGCAGCTTATACGGTCGTCGGGTGAACACCGGGGAGCTGTTTTTT